Each of the 6 T cell receptor beta chains below was sequenced from the same sample in a study of T cell repertoires in cytomegalovirus infection (dated by TCRdb to between 2018 and 2021). The listed sequencing device is Illumina HiSeq 1500. TCRdb reprocessed the public reads (quality trimming at Q25 with fastp, clone calling with MiXCR) and kept in-frame beta chains. Identical CDR3 proteins give one entry, which carries the most common genes and DNA. Across this sample there are 650,000 to 900,000 distinct CDR3 sequences, with around 29% seen only once. The ten biggest clones cover around 14% of the sample. The meaning of the sample's treatment or condition label: in vitro stimulation with specific CMV peptide epitopes to enrich CMV-specific T cells. No antigens are known for them. Sequences were derived from cultured CD8+ T cells from PBMCs, sampled from culture after CMV antigen stimulation. The receptors were sampled from a human donor in good health (CMV status not recorded). Some clones in this sample may be carry-over from other donors' samples.

This clonotype occurred a few times. This sequence joins TRBV7-9 and TRBJ2-5, with 7 bases matching TRBD1. The CDR3 contains 16 residues. The V gene's germline CDR1 is SEHNR and CDR2 FQNEAQ (reference sequence). V shed 7 bases and J 2 bases; nucleotides not matched to a gene: 13. In DNA, the CDR3 is TGTGCCAGCAACCTTCTACAGGGGAATAATCAAGAGACCCAGTACTTC. It codes for CASNLLQGNNQETQYF.

The chain joins TRBV7-6 to TRBJ2-1; TRBD1 aligns across 10 bases. V was clipped by 5 bases and J by 8 bases; unmatched bases: 15. CDR3 length: 17 residues. The germline V gene encodes CDR1 SGHVS and CDR2 FNYEAQ. The CDR3 DNA is TGTGCCAGCAGCCCAAAACCCAGGGACAGGGGCAAAGATGAGCAGTTCTTC. Translated: CASSPKPRDRGKDEQFF.

This chain connects TRBV27 to TRBJ2-7, with D maybe TRBD2 (6 bases). The germline gives CDR1 MNHEY, CDR2 SMNVEV (reference sequence). The CDR3 extends over 14 amino acids. Trimming shortened V by 5 bases and J by 2 bases, and 13 bases separated the two germline ends. As DNA, the CDR3 is TGTGCCAGCAGTGCGTCGGGACTTACCTACGAGCAGTACTTC. This encodes CASSASGLTYEQYF.

The chain has TRBV20-1 and TRBJ1-2, with D perhaps matching TRBD1 (5 bases). The germline gives CDR1 DFQATT, CDR2 SNEGSKA (reference sequence). Trimming took off 0 bases at V and 7 bases at J, with 9 bases between the two ends. The CDR3 runs to 12 residues. Here the CDR3 DNA reads TGCAGTGCTAGAGAGGGGGAGACTGGCTACACCTTC. Protein: CSAREGETGYTF.

This sequence joins TRBV4-1 and TRBJ2-1; no clear D. This CDR3 contains 16 residues. V was pared by 3 bases and J by 6 bases, with 18 bases between. Germline V gene lookup returns CDR1 MGHRA and CDR2 YSYEKL. The CDR3 DNA follows: TGCGCCAGCAGCCATAGGCGGAGTCCAGATCCCAATGAGCAGTTCTTC. It is translated as CASSHRRSPDPNEQFF.

CDR3 amino acids: CATSLRTGTDNEQFF. For the CDR3, the DNA is TGTGCCACCAGCCTGCGGACAGGGACCGACAATGAGCAGTTCTTC. This chain uses TRBV15 with TRBJ2-1; 8 bases fit TRBD1. V lost 5 bases, J lost 5 bases, and 8 bases stayed unmatched. The CDR3 runs to 15 residues. Germline V gene lookup returns CDR1 LNHNV and CDR2 YYDKDF (reference sequence).